The 2 T cell receptor beta chains given below trace back to one sample, sequenced in a study of blood T cell repertoires in COVID-19. Clones were sequenced by immunoSEQ multiplex PCR, and TCRdb holds only the in-frame ones, with some missing. The sample lists 130,000 to 150,000 clones; 84% were seen once. Sequenced: PBMCs or T cells enriched from blood (not recorded which). The receptors derive from a woman between 45 and 65 years old who had been exposed to COVID-19.

V usage is TRBV27 and J usage is TRBJ2-2; D gene unclear. This CDR3 is built from 15 residues. Germline values: CDR1 MNHEY, CDR2 SMNVEV (reference sequence). Trimming stripped 3 bases from V and 7 bases from J, with 15 bases between. CDR3 nucleotides: TGTGCCAGCAGTTTTTCGGCAGGATACGACGGGGAGCTGTTTTTT. Encoded protein: CASSFSAGYDGELFF.

V is TRBV10-3 and J is TRBJ2-5; D remains ambiguous. The CDR3 has 14 amino acids. V was clipped by 2 bases and J by 2 bases, with 9 bases between them. Germline V gene lookup returns CDR1 ENHRY and CDR2 SYGVKD. For the CDR3, the DNA is TGTGCCATCAGTGAGAACAGCCAGCAAGAGACCCAGTACTTC. It translates to CAISENSQQETQYF.